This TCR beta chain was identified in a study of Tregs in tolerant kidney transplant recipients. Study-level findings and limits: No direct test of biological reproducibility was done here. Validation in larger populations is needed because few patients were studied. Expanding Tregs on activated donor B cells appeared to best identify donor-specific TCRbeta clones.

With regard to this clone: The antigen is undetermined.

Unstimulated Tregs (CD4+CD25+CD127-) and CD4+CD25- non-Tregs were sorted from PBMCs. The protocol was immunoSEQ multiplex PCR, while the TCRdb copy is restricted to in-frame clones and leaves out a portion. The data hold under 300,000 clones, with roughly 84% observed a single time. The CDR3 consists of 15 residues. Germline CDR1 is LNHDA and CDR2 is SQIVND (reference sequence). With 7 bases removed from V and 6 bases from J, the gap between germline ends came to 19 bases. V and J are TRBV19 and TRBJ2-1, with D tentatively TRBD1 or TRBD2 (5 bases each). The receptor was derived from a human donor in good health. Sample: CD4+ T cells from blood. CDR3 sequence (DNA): TGTGCCAGTAAAAACCGGGACGGACGCGGCAATGAGCAGTTCTTC. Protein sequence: CASKNRDGRGNEQFF.